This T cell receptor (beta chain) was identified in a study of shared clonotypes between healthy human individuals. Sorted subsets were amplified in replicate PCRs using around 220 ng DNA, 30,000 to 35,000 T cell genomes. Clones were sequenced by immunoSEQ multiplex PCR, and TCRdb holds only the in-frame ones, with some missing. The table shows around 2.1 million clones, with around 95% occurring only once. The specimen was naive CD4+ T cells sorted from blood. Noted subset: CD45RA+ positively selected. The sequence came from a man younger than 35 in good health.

The CDR3 spells CASSLLGTPSATDTQYF. The DNA for the CDR3 is TGTGCCAGCAGTTTACTCGGGACCCCCTCTGCCACAGATACGCAGTATTTT. The J gene is TRBJ2-3, the V gene TRBV28; TRBD1 or TRBD2 may be the D gene (5 bases each). Germline V gene data show CDR1 as MDHEN and CDR2 as SYDVKM. The CDR3 sequence is 17 residues long. Trimming removed 2 bases from V and 2 bases from J, with 17 bases in between.